These T cell receptor beta chains were read from a single sample in a study of blood T cell repertoires in COVID-19. TCRdb keeps only in-frame clones here, not all; method: immunoSEQ multiplex PCR. The top ten hold 5% of the sample, which has 250,000 to 300,000 clones, roughly 80% seen once. Input material: PBMCs or T cells enriched from blood (not recorded which). The receptors originated from a man aged 35 to 55 who had been exposed to COVID-19. The CDR3 runs from the conserved cysteine through the conserved F or W. Each record gives: J gene, V gene, clone size, D gene, CDR3 length, CDR3 DNA, CDR3 protein. D genes are given only for firm matches. Where a row states a size, it is once, few, many or the class of an expanded clone; other rows omit it.

>TRBJ1-1|TRBV5-1|NA|NA|13
TGCGCCAGCACCAGGGGTGAAAACACTGAAGCTTTCTTT
CASTRGENTEAFF
>TRBJ1-5|TRBV30|NA|NA|13
TGTGCCTGGGGCATAGAGTTGAGGCAGCCCCAGCATTTT
CAWGIELRQPQHF
>TRBJ2-3|TRBV30|NA|NA|14
TGTGCCTGGAGTGTACGGGGAATCACAGATACGCAGTATTTT
CAWSVRGITDTQYF
>TRBJ2-7|TRBV9|NA|NA|13
TGTGCCAGCAGCGTAGCAGGGTCCCACGAGCAGTACTTC
CASSVAGSHEQYF
>TRBJ1-2|TRBV7-9|NA|NA|12
TGTGCCAGCACCACCTCTCAGAGGGGCTACACCTTC
CASTTSQRGYTF
>TRBJ2-7|TRBV30|few|NA|13
TGTGCCTGGCGTTCCCTCGGGGTCCCCGAGCAGTACTTC
CAWRSLGVPEQYF
>TRBJ1-2|TRBV30|NA|NA|14
TGTGCCTGGAGTGTCCCCGGAGGAGACTATGGCTACACCTTC
CAWSVPGGDYGYTF
>TRBJ2-7|TRBV4-1|NA|TRBD2|15
TGCGCCAGCAGCCAAGGACTAGCAAGGCTCTACGAGCAGTACTTC
CASSQGLARLYEQYF
>TRBJ2-2|TRBV29-1|NA|TRBD2|15
TGCAGCGTGCTTCTAGCGGCGACGAACACCGGGGAGCTGTTTTTT
CSVLLAATNTGELFF
>TRBJ1-1|TRBV7-7|NA|NA|13
TGTGCTAGCAGCCCAAACAGGGAAGGAGAAGCTTTCTTT
CASSPNREGEAFF
>TRBJ1-1|TRBV5-8|NA|NA|15
TGTGCCAGCAGCTTGTACTTAAACAGGAACACTGAAGCTTTCTTT
CASSLYLNRNTEAFF